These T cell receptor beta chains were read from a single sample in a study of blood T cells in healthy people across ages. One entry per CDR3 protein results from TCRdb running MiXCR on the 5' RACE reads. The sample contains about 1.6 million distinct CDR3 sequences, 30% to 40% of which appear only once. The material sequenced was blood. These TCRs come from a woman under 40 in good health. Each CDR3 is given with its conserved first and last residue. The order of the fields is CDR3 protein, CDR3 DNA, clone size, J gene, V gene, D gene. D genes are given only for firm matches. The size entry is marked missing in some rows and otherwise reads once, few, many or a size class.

CDR3 protein: CASSLGREPETFF
CDR3 DNA: TGTGCCAGCAGCTTAGGCAGGGAACCTGAAACTTTCTTT
clone size: -
J gene: TRBJ1-1
V gene: TRBV13
D gene: -

CDR3 protein: CSARSLQGLSVNQPQHF
CDR3 DNA: TGCAGTGCTCGCTCCCTGCAGGGGTTGTCCGTAAATCAGCCCCAGCATTTT
clone size: -
J gene: TRBJ1-5
V gene: TRBV20-1
D gene: -

CDR3 protein: CASSWDRGGGYTF
CDR3 DNA: TGTGCCAGCAGCTGGGACAGGGGTGGTGGCTACACCTTC
clone size: few
J gene: TRBJ1-2
V gene: TRBV5-6
D gene: TRBD1

CDR3 protein: CSASWVSSGYEQFF
CDR3 DNA: TGCAGTGCTAGCTGGGTGTCTAGCGGTTATGAGCAGTTCTTC
clone size: -
J gene: TRBJ2-1
V gene: TRBV20-1
D gene: TRBD2

CDR3 protein: CASSFFVGRETQYF
CDR3 DNA: TGTGCCAGCAGTTTTTTTGTCGGCAGGGAGACCCAGTACTTC
clone size: -
J gene: TRBJ2-5
V gene: TRBV12-3/TRBV12-4
D gene: -

CDR3 protein: CASSASVSKTDTQYF
CDR3 DNA: TGTGCCAGCAGCGCCTCGGTCTCGAAAACAGATACGCAGTATTTT
clone size: -
J gene: TRBJ2-3
V gene: TRBV9
D gene: -

CDR3 protein: CASSQDRSGNTEAFF
CDR3 DNA: TGTGCCAGCAGTCAGGATCGGTCGGGGAACACTGAAGCTTTCTTT
clone size: few
J gene: TRBJ1-1
V gene: TRBV2
D gene: -

CDR3 protein: CASSYSSNNQPQHF
CDR3 DNA: TGTGCCAGCAGTTACTCCAGCAACAATCAGCCCCAGCATTTT
clone size: -
J gene: TRBJ1-5
V gene: TRBV6-6
D gene: -

CDR3 protein: CSARMADFNQPQHF
CDR3 DNA: TGCAGTGCTAGAATGGCAGACTTCAATCAGCCCCAGCATTTT
clone size: -
J gene: TRBJ1-5
V gene: TRBV20-1
D gene: -

CDR3 protein: CASSFKGPQRETQYF
CDR3 DNA: TGTGCCAGCAGCTTCAAGGGGCCCCAAAGGGAGACCCAGTACTTC
clone size: -
J gene: TRBJ2-5
V gene: TRBV5-4
D gene: -